This TCR beta chain derives from a study of blood T cell repertoires in COVID-19. The CDR3 length is 16 residues. V dropped 3 bases and J dropped 2; count of bases not matched to a gene: 9. Germline CDR1 reads SGHRS; CDR2 reads YFSETQ. The method was immunoSEQ multiplex PCR; TCRdb's version includes in-frame clones alone and lacks a portion of them. Of roughly 180,000 clones in the sample, approximately 80% were seen once. Clinical histories supplied by participants themselves formed the basis of cohort assignment. Symptom resolution, clearance, or two negative PCRs marked the recovered donors of Cohort 3.

This clonotype originated in a man over 45 who had recovered from COVID-19. Sequenced sample: PBMCs or T cells enriched from blood (not recorded which). The rearrangement links TRBV5-1 to TRBJ2-7, with 9 bases fitting TRBD1. DNA of the CDR3: TGCGCCAGCAGCTACCAGGACAGGGGACTGACCTACGAGCAGTACTTC. Its protein product is CASSYQDRGLTYEQYF.